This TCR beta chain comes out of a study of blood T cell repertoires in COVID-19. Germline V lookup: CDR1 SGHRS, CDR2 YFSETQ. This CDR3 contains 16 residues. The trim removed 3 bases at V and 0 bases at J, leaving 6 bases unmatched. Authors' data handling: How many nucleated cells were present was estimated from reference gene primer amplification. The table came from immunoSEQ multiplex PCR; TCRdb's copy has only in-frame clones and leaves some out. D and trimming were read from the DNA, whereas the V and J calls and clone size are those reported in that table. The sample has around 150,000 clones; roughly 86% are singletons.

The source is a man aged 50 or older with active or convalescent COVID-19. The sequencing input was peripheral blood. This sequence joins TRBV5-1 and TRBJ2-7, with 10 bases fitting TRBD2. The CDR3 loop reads CASSSGTSASSYEQYF. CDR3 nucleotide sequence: TGCGCCAGCAGCTCCGGGACTAGCGCAAGCTCCTACGAGCAGTACTTC.